This TCR beta chain stems from a study of somatic mutations in T cells in chronic GVHD (dated by TCRdb to 2018 to 2021). Genomic DNA was isolated and then used for the TCRbeta deep sequencing. TCRbeta CDR3 sequencing and initial data processing were performed as a commercial service with the immunoSEQ assay. The authors' analysis ran thus. Reads were demultiplexed, adapter and primer sequences were removed, similar clones were merged by frequency-ratio clustering, and V, D, J genes were annotated with IMGT. Entries here come from immuneACCESS through TCRdb and include only in-frame sequences with V and J called. Some clones fail to appear in such tables; in the studies checked, an unresolved V gene covers under half of the shortfall, and the cause of the remainder is unknown. V and J calls and clone size follow that table, whereas D and trimming were derived from the DNA. This sample lists around 800 clones; more than 65% were detected once. The ten largest clones take up over 60% of the sample.

V and J are truncated by 2 bases and 4 bases respectively, leaving an intervening sequence of 21 bases. Including the terminal cysteine and phenylalanine, the CDR3 comprises 17 residues. Only the CDR3 DNA stays, 51 bases, in frame from base 1. Per the germline V gene (reference sequence), GTSNPN is the CDR1 and SVGIG is the CDR2. Concerning this clone: Its antigen is still unknown. No quality values exist for individual bases; no much larger clone is one base distant.

For sorting, staining was performed with anti-CD3, anti-CD4, anti-CD8 and a Vbeta20 antibody from the IOTest Beta Mark kit on a FACSAria III, and a purity above 97% was achieved. Mononuclear cells were isolated by Ficoll-Paque PLUS density gradient centrifugation from peripheral blood that had been collected in sodium heparin tubes. CD4+ Vbeta20+, CD4+ Vbeta20-, and CD8+ T cell fractions were FACS-sorted before TCRbeta deep sequencing. The chain employs TRBV30 and TRBJ1-5; tentative D gene TRBD1, with 6 bases matching. The clonotype comes from a male patient aged 50 or older with chronic graft-versus-host disease. Where a transplant has occurred, the graft donor may have supplied some of the T cells. Sequencing was carried out using Vbeta20-positive CD4+ T cells from blood. This sample's cell subset or site label indicates: CD4+ T cells sorted for TCR Vbeta20 (TRBV30-01) positivity by flow cytometry. The bases are TGTGCCTGGAGTAATCACTTACAGGGAAGAAGAAATCAGCCCCAGCATTTT. This translates into CAWSNHLQGRRNQPQHF. Reference TRBV30 and TRBJ1-5 genes cover what lies past the CDR3, so the full variable domain is SQTIHQWPATLVQPVGSPLSLECTVEGTSNPNLYWYRQAAGRGLQLLFYSVGIGQISSEVPQNLSASRPQDRQFILSSKKLLLSDSGFYLCAWSNHLQGRRNQPQHFGDGTRLSIL.